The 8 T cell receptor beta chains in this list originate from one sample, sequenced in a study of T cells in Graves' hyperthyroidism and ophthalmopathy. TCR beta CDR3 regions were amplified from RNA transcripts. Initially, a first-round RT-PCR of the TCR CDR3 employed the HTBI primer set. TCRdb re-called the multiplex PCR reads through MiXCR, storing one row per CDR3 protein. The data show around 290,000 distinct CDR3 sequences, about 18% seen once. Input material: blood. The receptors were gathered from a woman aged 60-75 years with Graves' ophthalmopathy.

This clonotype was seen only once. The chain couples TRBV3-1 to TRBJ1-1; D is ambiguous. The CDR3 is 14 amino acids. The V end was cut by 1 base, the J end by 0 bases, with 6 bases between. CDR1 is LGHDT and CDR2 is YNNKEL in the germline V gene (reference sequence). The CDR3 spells CASSQGYVNTEAFF. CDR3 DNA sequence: TGTGCCAGCAGCCAAGGTTACGTGAACACTGAAGCTTTCTTT.

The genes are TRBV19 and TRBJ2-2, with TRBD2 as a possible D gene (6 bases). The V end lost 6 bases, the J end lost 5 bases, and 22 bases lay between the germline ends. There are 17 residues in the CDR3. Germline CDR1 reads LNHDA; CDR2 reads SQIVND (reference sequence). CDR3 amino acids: CASSSGGAGSGTGELFF. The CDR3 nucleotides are TGTGCCAGTAGCTCCGGAGGGGCGGGGAGTGGGACCGGGGAGCTGTTTTTT.

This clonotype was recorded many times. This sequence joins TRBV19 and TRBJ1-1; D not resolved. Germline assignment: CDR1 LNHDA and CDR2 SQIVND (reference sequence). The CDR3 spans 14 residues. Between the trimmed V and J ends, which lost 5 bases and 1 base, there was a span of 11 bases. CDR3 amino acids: CASSSVAGNTEAFF. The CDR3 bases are TGTGCCAGTAGTTCCGTGGCTGGGAACACTGAAGCTTTCTTT.

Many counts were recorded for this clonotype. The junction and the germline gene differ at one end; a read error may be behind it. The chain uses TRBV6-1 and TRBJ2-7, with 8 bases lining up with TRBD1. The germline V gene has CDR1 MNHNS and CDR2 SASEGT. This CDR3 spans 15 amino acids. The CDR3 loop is CASSGIGQGTYKQYF. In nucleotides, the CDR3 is TGTGCCAGCAGTGGGATAGGACAGGGAACCTACAAGCAGTACTTC.

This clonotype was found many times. The CDR3 DNA reads as TGTGCCAGCAGCGGGGACAGGGTTTTTCCCGGGAGGACTGAAGCTTTCTTT. Protein sequence: CASSGDRVFPGRTEAFF. The chain carries TRBV11-1 and TRBJ1-1, with TRBD1 identical over 9 bases. The trim removed 5 bases at V and 5 bases at J, leaving 15 bases unmatched. Per the germline V gene, CDR1 is SGHAT and CDR2 is FQDESV (reference sequence). This CDR3 has 17 residues.

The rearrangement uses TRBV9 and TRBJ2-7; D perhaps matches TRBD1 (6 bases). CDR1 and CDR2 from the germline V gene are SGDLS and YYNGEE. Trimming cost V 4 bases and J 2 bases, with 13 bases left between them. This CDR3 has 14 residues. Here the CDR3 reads CASSPDRRTYEQYF. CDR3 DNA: TGTGCCAGCAGCCCGGACAGAAGGACCTACGAGCAGTACTTC.

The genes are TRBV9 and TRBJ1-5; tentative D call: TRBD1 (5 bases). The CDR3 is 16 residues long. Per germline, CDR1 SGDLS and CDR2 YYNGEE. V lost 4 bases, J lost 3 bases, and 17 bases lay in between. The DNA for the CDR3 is TGTGCCAGCAGCCCCCGAGACGACAGCGTCAATCAGCCCCAGCATTTT. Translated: CASSPRDDSVNQPQHF.

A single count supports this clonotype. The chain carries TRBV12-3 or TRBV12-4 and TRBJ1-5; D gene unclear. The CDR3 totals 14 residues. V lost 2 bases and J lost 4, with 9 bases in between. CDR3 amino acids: CASSLLETNQPQHF. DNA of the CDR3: TGTGCCAGCAGTTTATTGGAGACGAATCAGCCCCAGCATTTT.